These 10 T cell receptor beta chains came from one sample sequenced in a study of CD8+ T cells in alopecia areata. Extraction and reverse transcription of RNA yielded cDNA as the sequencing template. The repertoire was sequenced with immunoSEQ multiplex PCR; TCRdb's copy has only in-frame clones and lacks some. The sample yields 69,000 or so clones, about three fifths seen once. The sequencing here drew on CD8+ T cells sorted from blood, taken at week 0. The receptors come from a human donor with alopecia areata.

CDR3 amino acids: CASSLGTGGISPLHF. The DNA for the CDR3 is TGTGCCAGCAGCTTAGGGACAGGGGGGATTTCACCCCTCCACTTT. The chain is built from TRBV11-2 and TRBJ1-6; 10 nucleotides match TRBD1. J was trimmed by 9 bases and V by 1 base; bases with no gene match: 3. Germline V lookup: CDR1 SGHAT, CDR2 FQNNGV. The CDR3 loop spans 15 amino acids. The full variable domain, rest sourced from reference TRBV11-2 and TRBJ1-6, is EAGVAQSPRYKIIEKRQSVAFWCNPISGHATLYWYQQILGQGPKLLIQFQNNGVVDDSQLPKDRFSAERLKGVDSTLKIQPAKLEDSAVYLCASSLGTGGISPLHFGNGTRLTVT.

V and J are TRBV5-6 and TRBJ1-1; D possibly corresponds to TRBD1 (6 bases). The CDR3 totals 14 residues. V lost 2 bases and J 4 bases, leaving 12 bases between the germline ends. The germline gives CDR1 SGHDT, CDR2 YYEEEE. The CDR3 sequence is CASSLQGRRTEAFF. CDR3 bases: TGTGCCAGCAGCTTACAGGGAAGGCGCACTGAAGCTTTCTTT.

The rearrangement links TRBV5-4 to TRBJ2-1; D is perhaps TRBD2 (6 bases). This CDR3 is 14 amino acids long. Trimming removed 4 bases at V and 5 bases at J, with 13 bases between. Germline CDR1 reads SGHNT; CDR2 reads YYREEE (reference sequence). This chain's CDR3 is CASSPTWGDNEQFF. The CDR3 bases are TGTGCCAGCAGCCCCACCTGGGGGGACAATGAGCAGTTCTTC.

The CDR3 nucleotides are TGCAGCGTTGATAGACTAGCAGAGGAGACCCAGTACTTC. Its translation is CSVDRLAEETQYF. V and J are TRBV29-1 and TRBJ2-5; 7 bases map to TRBD2. There are 13 residues in the CDR3. Trimming removed 3 bases from V and 5 bases from J; junction bases left unmatched: 6. The germline CDR1 and CDR2 sequences are SQVTM and ANQGSEA.

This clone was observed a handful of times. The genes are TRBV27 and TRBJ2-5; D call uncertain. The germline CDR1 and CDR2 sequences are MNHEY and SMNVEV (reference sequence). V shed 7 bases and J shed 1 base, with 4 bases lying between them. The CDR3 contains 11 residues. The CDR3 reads CASKSQETQYF. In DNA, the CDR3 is TGTGCCAGCAAAAGCCAAGAGACCCAGTACTTC.

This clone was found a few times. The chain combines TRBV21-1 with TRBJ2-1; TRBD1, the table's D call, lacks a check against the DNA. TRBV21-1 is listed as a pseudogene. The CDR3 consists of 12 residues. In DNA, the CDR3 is TGTGCCAGCAGCAAAATGACAGGGCAGCAGTTCTTC. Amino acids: CASSKMTGQQFF.

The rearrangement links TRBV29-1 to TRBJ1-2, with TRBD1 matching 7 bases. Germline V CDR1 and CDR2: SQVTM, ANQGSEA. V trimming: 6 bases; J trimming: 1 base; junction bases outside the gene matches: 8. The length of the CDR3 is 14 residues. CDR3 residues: CSVETGRINYGYTF. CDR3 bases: TGCAGCGTGGAGACAGGGAGGATTAACTATGGCTACACCTTC.

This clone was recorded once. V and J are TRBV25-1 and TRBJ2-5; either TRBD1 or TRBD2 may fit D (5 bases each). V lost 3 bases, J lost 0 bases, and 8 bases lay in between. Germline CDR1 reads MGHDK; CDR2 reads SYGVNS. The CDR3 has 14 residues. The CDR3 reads CASSDWGNQETQYF. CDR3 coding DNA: TGTGCCAGCAGTGATTGGGGGAACCAAGAGACCCAGTACTTC. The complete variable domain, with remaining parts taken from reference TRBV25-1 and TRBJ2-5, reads EADIYQTPRYLVIGTGKKITLECSQTMGHDKMYWYQQDPGMELHLIHYSYGVNSTEKGDLSSESTVSRIRTEHFPLTLESARPSHTSQYLCASSDWGNQETQYFGPGTRLLVL.

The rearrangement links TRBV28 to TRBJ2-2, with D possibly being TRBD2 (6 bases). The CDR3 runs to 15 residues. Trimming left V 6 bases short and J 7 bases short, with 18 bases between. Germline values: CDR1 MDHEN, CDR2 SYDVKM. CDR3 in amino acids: CASSTPISSDGELFF. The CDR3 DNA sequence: TGTGCCAGCAGCACCCCCATCTCTAGCGACGGGGAGCTGTTTTTT.

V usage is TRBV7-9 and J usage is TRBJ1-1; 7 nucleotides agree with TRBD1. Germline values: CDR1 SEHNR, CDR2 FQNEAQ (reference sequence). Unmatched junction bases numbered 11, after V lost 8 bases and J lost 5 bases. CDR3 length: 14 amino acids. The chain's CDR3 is CASGRDRVGTEAFF. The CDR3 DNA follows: TGTGCCAGCGGCAGAGACAGGGTAGGAACTGAAGCTTTCTTT.